Listed here are 6 T cell receptor beta chains from one sample, sequenced in a study of blood T cell repertoires in COVID-19. Sequencing used immunoSEQ multiplex PCR; TCRdb keeps in-frame clones, though not all of them. The repertoire holds 140,000 or so clones, with about 87% as singletons. The sequenced sample consisted of peripheral blood. The receptor set was obtained from a woman aged 45-60 years with acute or convalescent COVID-19.

This clone was observed a handful of times. This rearrangement joins TRBV29-1 to TRBJ2-7; 7 bases map to TRBD1. CDR1 is SQVTM, CDR2 ANQGSEA, per germline. The CDR3 runs 12 residues. V gave up 6 bases and J gave up 0 bases; unmatched junction bases: 2. CDR3 in amino acids: CSVWTGSYEQYF. The CDR3 DNA reads as TGCAGCGTCTGGACAGGCTCCTACGAGCAGTACTTC.

The CDR3 protein is CASSESSYNSPLHF. The DNA of the CDR3 is TGTGCCAGCTCCGAGAGCTCCTATAATTCACCCCTCCACTTT. This sequence joins TRBV3-1 (or the pseudogene TRBV3-2) and TRBJ1-6, with D unresolved. The CDR3 sequence is 14 residues long. Trimming left V 8 bases short and J 0 bases short, with 8 bases between. CDR1 is LGHDT, CDR2 YNNKEL, per germline (reference sequence).

The chain couples TRBV30 to TRBJ2-7; the D gene is possibly TRBD1 (5 bases). The CDR3 length is 12 residues. V dropped 2 bases and J dropped 5 bases, with 10 bases sitting between them. CDR1 and CDR2 from the germline V gene are GTSNPN and SVGIG (reference sequence). The CDR3 here is CAWSQGLHEQYF. Written as DNA, the CDR3 is TGTGCCTGGAGTCAGGGTTTGCACGAGCAGTACTTC.

CDR3 nucleotide sequence: TGTGCCAGCAGCCAGGGCGCAACTAATGAAAAACTGTTTTTT. This translates into CASSQGATNEKLFF. J is TRBJ1-4 and V is TRBV3-1 (or the pseudogene TRBV3-2), with no clear D. V was pared by 3 bases and J by 0 bases, with 5 bases between. Germline CDR1 is LGHDT and CDR2 is YNNKEL (reference sequence). The CDR3 totals 14 residues.

This chain uses TRBV27 with TRBJ2-7; TRBD2 agrees at 16 bases. V gave up 4 bases and J gave up 3 bases; unmatched junction bases: 21. Germline loops: CDR1 MNHEY, CDR2 SMNVEV (reference sequence). This CDR3 region has 22 residues. As DNA, the CDR3 is TGTGCCAGCAGTTCGCTCCCGGGACTAGCGGGGGGGCCCCGGATCTTCCTCTACGAGCAGTACTTC. Protein: CASSSLPGLAGGPRIFLYEQYF.

This rearrangement joins TRBV28 to TRBJ1-5; 10 bases align to TRBD1. J lost 4 bases, V lost 4 bases, and 1 base had no gene match. Germline CDR1 is MDHEN and CDR2 is SYDVKM. The CDR3 spans 14 residues. As DNA, the CDR3 is TGTGCCAGCAGTTCGGGACAGGGGAATCAGCCCCAGCATTTT. This translates into CASSSGQGNQPQHF. The whole variable domain, remainder taken from reference TRBV28 and TRBJ1-5, is DVKVTQSSRYLVKRTGEKVFLECVQDMDHENMFWYRQDPGLGLRLIYFSYDVKMKEKGDIPEGYSVSREKKERFSLILESASTNQTSMYLCASSSGQGNQPQHFGDGTRLSIL.